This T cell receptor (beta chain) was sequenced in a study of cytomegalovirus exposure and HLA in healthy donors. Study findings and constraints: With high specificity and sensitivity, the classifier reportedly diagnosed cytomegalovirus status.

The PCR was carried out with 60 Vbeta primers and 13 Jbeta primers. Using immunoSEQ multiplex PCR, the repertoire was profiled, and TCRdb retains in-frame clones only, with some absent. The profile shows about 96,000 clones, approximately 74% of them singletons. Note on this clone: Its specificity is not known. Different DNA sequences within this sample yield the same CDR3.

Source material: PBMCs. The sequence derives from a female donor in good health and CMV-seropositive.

The CDR3 DNA follows: TGTGCCAGCAGTCCCTTGAACACTGAAGCTTTCTTT. This gives the protein CASSPLNTEAFF. The chain is built from TRBV28 and TRBJ1-1; D unresolved. Germline V gene data show CDR1 as MDHEN and CDR2 as SYDVKM. The V end was cut by 5 bases, the J end by 0 bases, with 4 bases between. CDR3 length equals 12 residues.